The present T cell receptor (beta chain) was sequenced within a study of T cells in Graves' hyperthyroidism and ophthalmopathy. Germline V gene data show CDR1 as DFQATT and CDR2 as SNEGSKA (reference sequence). The CDR3 has 15 residues. The V gene lost 3 bases and the J gene lost 4 bases, with 13 bases spanning the gap. Amplified regions were TCR beta CDR3 sequences from RNA transcripts. The HTBI primer set drove a first-round RT-PCR of the TCR CDR3. TCRdb recomputed calls from the multiplex PCR reads with MiXCR, one row per CDR3 protein. The sample has some 550,000 distinct CDR3 sequences, roughly 15% seen once. This clonotype showed up just a few times.

The chain carries TRBV20-1 and TRBJ2-6; D is perhaps TRBD2 (6 bases). Sequenced sample: blood. The clonotype comes from a woman in her 40s with Graves' ophthalmopathy. Here the CDR3 reads CSASQRVSGANVLTF. The CDR3 nucleotides read TGCAGTGCTAGTCAGCGGGTTTCGGGGGCCAACGTCCTGACTTTC.